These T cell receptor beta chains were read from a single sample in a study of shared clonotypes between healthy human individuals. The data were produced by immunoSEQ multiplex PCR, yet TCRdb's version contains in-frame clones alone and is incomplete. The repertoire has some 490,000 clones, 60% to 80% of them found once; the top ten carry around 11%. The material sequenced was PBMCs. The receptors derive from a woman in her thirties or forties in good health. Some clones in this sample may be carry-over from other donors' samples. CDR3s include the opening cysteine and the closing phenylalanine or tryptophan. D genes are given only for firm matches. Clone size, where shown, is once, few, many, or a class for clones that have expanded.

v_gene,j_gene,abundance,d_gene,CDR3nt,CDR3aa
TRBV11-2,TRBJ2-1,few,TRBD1,TGTGCCAGCAACAACAGGGGTCAGCTTTACAATGAGCAGTTCTTC,CASNNRGQLYNEQFF
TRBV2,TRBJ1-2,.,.,TGTGCCAGCAGCACGCCCGGGACCTATGGCTACACCTTC,CASSTPGTYGYTF
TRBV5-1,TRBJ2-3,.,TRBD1,TGCGCCAGCCAGACAGGGGGTGGAGATACGCAGTATTTT,CASQTGGGDTQYF
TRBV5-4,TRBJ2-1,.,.,TGTGCCAGCAGCTTATCTCGTGGGGGGCCATACAATGAGCAGTTCTTC,CASSLSRGGPYNEQFF
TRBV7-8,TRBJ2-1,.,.,TGTGCCAGCAGCTTCGGACCTGGTGAGCAGTTCTTC,CASSFGPGEQFF
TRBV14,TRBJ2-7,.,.,TGTGCCAGCAGCCATAGCCTTTACGAGCAGTACTTC,CASSHSLYEQYF
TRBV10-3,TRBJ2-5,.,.,TGTGCCATCAGTGTAAGGGGCGAAGAGACCCAGTACTTC,CAISVRGEETQYF
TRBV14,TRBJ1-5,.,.,TGTGCCAGCAGCCTAGGGGATCAGCCCCAGCATTTT,CASSLGDQPQHF
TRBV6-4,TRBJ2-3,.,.,TGTGCCAGCAGCAGTGAGGCTGGCGGCCCAGATACGCAGTATTTT,CASSSEAGGPDTQYF
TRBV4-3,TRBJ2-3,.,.,TGCGCCAGCAGCCAAGAGCGCGGGGCAGATACGCAGTATTTT,CASSQERGADTQYF
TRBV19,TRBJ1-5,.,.,TGTGCCAGTAGTAGTACCCAGAATCAGCCCCAGCATTTT,CASSSTQNQPQHF
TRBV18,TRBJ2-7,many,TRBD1,TGTGCCAGCTCACCCGGGACAGGGGAGAGACAGTACTTC,CASSPGTGERQYF
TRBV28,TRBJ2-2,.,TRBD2,TGTGCCAGCACCACAAACTACCCCGGGCTAGCGGGAGTTACCGGGGAGCTGTTTTTT,CASTTNYPGLAGVTGELFF
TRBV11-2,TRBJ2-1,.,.,TGTGCCAGCAGCTTAGAAGCGGGTGATACTTACAATGAGCAGTTCTTC,CASSLEAGDTYNEQFF
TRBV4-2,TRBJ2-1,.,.,TGTGCCAGCAGCCAAGAAACAGAAGGCAATGAGCAGTTCTTC,CASSQETEGNEQFF
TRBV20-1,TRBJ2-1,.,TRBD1,TGCAGTGCTAGCCCGACAGGGGATACGTTCTTC,CSASPTGDTFF
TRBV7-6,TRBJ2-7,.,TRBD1,TGTGCCAGCAGCTTAGGGACAGGACCATACTACGAGCAGTACTTC,CASSLGTGPYYEQYF
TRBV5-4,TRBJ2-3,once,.,TGTGCCAGCAGCTTGGATTCAGATACGCAGTATTTT,CASSLDSDTQYF
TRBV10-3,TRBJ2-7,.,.,TGTGCCATCAGTGGAGGCCGAGCCTACGAGCAGTACTTC,CAISGGRAYEQYF
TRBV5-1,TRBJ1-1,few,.,TGCGCCAGCAGTCCGACCTCGCCGAACACTGAAGCTTTCTTT,CASSPTSPNTEAFF
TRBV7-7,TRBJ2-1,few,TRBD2,TGTGCTAGCAGCTCGTGGACTAGCGATACCCCTTACAATGAGCAGTTCTTC,CASSSWTSDTPYNEQFF
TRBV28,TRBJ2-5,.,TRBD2,TGTGCCAGCAGTTCCCCCCGACTAGCGGCGGGGGAGACCCAGTACTTC,CASSSPRLAAGETQYF
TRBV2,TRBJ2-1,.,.,TGTGCCAGCAGTGAAGTGTGGGTGGAAAATGAGCAGTTCTTC,CASSEVWVENEQFF
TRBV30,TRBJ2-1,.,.,TGTGCCTGGAGTGGGGGCGGGCCCTACAATGAGCAGTTCTTC,CAWSGGGPYNEQFF
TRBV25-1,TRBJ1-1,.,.,TGTGCCAGCAGATCTGAGCTGGTCTCTGAAGCTTTCTTT,CASRSELVSEAFF
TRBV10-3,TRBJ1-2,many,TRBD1,TGTGCCATCAGTGAATCCGGGACAGCCTATGGCTACACCTTC,CAISESGTAYGYTF